Reported below is one T cell receptor beta chain. Its target is unknown. The entry originates in a study of cytomegalovirus exposure and HLA in healthy donors. General observations from the study: Among TCR beta chains, those listed as cytomegalovirus-associated numbered over 150.

The PCR used 60 Vbeta and 13 Jbeta primers. Some clones are missing from TCRdb's copy, which holds only in-frame ones; the method was immunoSEQ multiplex PCR. This table has under 150,000 clones, about 80% appearing once. The source of this sequence is a boy between 2 and 15 years old in good health and CMV-seronegative. Sequencing input: PBMCs.

The CDR3: CASSPEGRAYEQYF. The CDR3 nucleotides are TGTGCCAGCAGCCCGGAGGGGAGGGCCTACGAGCAGTACTTC. The chain uses TRBV4-2 and TRBJ2-7; 7 positions agree with TRBD2. CDR3 length: 14 residues. Germline CDR1 LGHNA, CDR2 YNFKEQ. The ends lost 4 bases at V and 2 bases at J; junction bases unmatched: 5.